The 20 T cell receptor beta chains below come from one sample, sequenced in a study of shared clonotypes between healthy human individuals. Here immunoSEQ multiplex PCR was the method, and the copy in TCRdb shows in-frame clones only, minus some. The sample holds 2 million to 2.5 million clones; approximately 94% are singletons and the top ten take over 0.1%. Sequenced sample: naive CD4+ T cells sorted from blood. Described subset: CD45RA+ positively selected. Every receptor here comes from a man aged 18 to 30 in good health.

This clone has just one count. The rearrangement uses TRBV2 and TRBJ1-2; D gene ambiguous. Germline V lookup: CDR1 SNHLY, CDR2 FYNNEI. The CDR3 loop spans 14 amino acids. The V gene lost 3 bases and the J gene lost 3 bases, with 11 bases spanning the gap. CDR3 coding DNA: TGTGCCAGCAGTGAGCAAGGGTATGACTATGGCTACACCTTC. It translates to CASSEQGYDYGYTF.

The chain employs TRBV5-4 and TRBJ2-7; D is possibly TRBD1 or TRBD2 (5 bases each). The CDR3 is 14 residues long. Germline CDR1 is SGHNT and CDR2 is YYREEE (reference sequence). V was shortened by 4 bases and J by 2 bases, with 13 bases between the two germline ends. CDR3 DNA sequence: TGTGCCAGCAGCAAAATGGGGGATGCCTACGAGCAGTACTTC. Encoded protein: CASSKMGDAYEQYF.

CDR3 region: CASSKVPGNIQYF. CDR3 nucleotide sequence: TGTGCCAGCAGCAAAGTCCCGGGAAACATTCAGTACTTC. This rearrangement joins TRBV7-3 to TRBJ2-4; D ambiguous. This CDR3 is built from 13 residues. V was pared by 5 bases and J by 6 bases, with 11 bases between. Germline assignment: CDR1 SGHTA and CDR2 FQGTGA.

The chain carries TRBV5-4 and TRBJ1-2; 10 nucleotides match TRBD1. CDR3 length equals 15 residues. Losses at the gene ends were 1 base for V and 7 bases for J; bases not matched to a gene: 7. Germline V CDR1 and CDR2: SGHNT, YYREEE (reference sequence). Here the CDR3 DNA reads TGTGCCAGCAGCTTGCGAGGGACAGGGGTGTTTGGCTACACCTTC. This sequence encodes CASSLRGTGVFGYTF. Drawing the rest from reference TRBV5-4 and TRBJ1-2, the complete variable domain is ETGVTQSPTHLIKTRGQQVTLRCSSQSGHNTVSWYQQALGQGPQFIFQYYREEENGRGNFPPRFSGLQFPNYSSELNVNALELDDSALYLCASSLRGTGVFGYTFGSGTRLTVV.

J is TRBJ2-7 and V is TRBV5-1; TRBD1 agrees at 7 bases. V shed 4 bases, J shed 7 bases, and the junction held 8 bases outside the gene matches. Germline CDR1 and CDR2: SGHRS and YFSETQ. This CDR3 is built from 13 residues. The CDR3 DNA follows: TGCGCCAGCAGCACCCGACAGGGCCTAGAGCAGTACTTC. As protein: CASSTRQGLEQYF.

V and J are TRBV9 and TRBJ2-5; tentatively, D is TRBD2 (7 bases). V lost 2 bases and J lost 4, with 15 bases in between. The CDR3 has 15 residues. Germline CDR1 and CDR2: SGDLS and YYNGEE. Here the CDR3 reads CASSVNSGGPETQYF. The CDR3 nucleotides read TGTGCCAGCAGCGTTAACTCGGGGGGCCCAGAGACCCAGTACTTC.

The chain employs TRBV2 and TRBJ2-5; D is possibly TRBD1 or TRBD2 (5 bases each). Germline CDR1 and CDR2: SNHLY and FYNNEI. The CDR3 consists of 14 residues. V lost 5 bases, J lost 2 bases, and 12 bases lay in between. CDR3 DNA sequence: TGTGCCAGCAGTACGGGACCTATGCAAGAGACCCAGTACTTC. This encodes CASSTGPMQETQYF.

The chain recombines TRBV28 with TRBJ2-3; unclear D gene. This CDR3 is 16 amino acids long. CDR1 is MDHEN, CDR2 SYDVKM, per germline. V was pared by 5 bases and J by 4 bases, with 19 bases between. The CDR3 sequence: CASSPARGLRADTQYF. As DNA, the CDR3 is TGTGCCAGCAGTCCGGCCCGAGGCTTACGCGCAGATACGCAGTATTTT.

The chain couples TRBV2 to TRBJ2-3; possibly TRBD1 for D (5 bases). Looked up from germline, CDR1 is SNHLY and CDR2 is FYNNEI. This CDR3 is 14 amino acids long. V dropped 2 bases and J dropped 5 bases, with 11 bases sitting between them. The CDR3: CASSEQGRVDTQYF. The DNA of the CDR3 is TGTGCCAGCAGTGAACAGGGAAGGGTAGATACGCAGTATTTT.

V usage is TRBV6-1 and J usage is TRBJ1-1; D remains unclear. The CDR3 covers 11 residues. V gave up 10 bases and J gave up 1 base, with 7 bases separating them. Germline V gene lookup returns CDR1 MNHNS and CDR2 SASEGT. The CDR3 bases are TGTGCCACTAAGTCGAACACTGAAGCTTTCTTT. It codes for CATKSNTEAFF.

The V gene is TRBV7-9, the J gene TRBJ2-1; 7 nucleotides match TRBD1. Germline-derived CDR1 and CDR2 are SEHNR and FQNEAQ (reference sequence). V trimming: 2 bases; J trimming: 6 bases; junction bases outside the gene matches: 7. CDR3 size: 15 residues. The CDR3 DNA sequence: TGTGCCAGCAGCTTAATCGGACAGGCCCTCAATGAGCAGTTCTTC. Translation: CASSLIGQALNEQFF.

The chain carries TRBV10-3 and TRBJ1-2; D is unclear. The CDR3 is 13 residues long. Germline V gives CDR1 ENHRY, CDR2 SYGVKD. The ends were cut back, 4 bases at V and 8 bases at J, with 14 bases in the middle. This CDR3 is CAISGDLRRGYTF. CDR3 nucleotide sequence: TGTGCCATCAGTGGAGATCTTAGACGGGGCTACACCTTC.

This sequence joins TRBV4-1 and TRBJ2-5; weak D call: TRBD2 (6 bases). There are 15 residues in the CDR3. V was pared by 1 base and J by 6 bases, with 15 bases between. The germline V gene has CDR1 MGHRA and CDR2 YSYEKL. The chain's CDR3 is CASSQVGGTQQTQYF. CDR3 DNA sequence: TGCGCCAGCAGCCAAGTTGGCGGGACGCAGCAGACCCAGTACTTC.

V is TRBV19 and J is TRBJ1-4; the match to TRBD1 covers 7 bases. CDR1 is LNHDA and CDR2 is SQIVND in the germline V gene (reference sequence). The V gene end was trimmed by 3 bases and the J gene end by 7 bases; junction bases not matched to a gene: 5. The CDR3 is made up of 14 amino acids. CDR3 in amino acids: CASSIPGTAEKLFF. Here the CDR3 DNA reads TGTGCCAGTAGTATTCCCGGGACAGCTGAAAAACTGTTTTTT.

V usage is TRBV5-4 and J usage is TRBJ2-7; the D call may be TRBD1 or TRBD2 (6 bases each). Trimming pared 2 bases from V and 3 bases from J, leaving 12 bases between. CDR1 is SGHNT and CDR2 is YYREEE in the germline V gene (reference sequence). This CDR3 region has 14 residues. DNA for the CDR3: TGTGCCAGCAGCTTTACCGGGGGCAACTACGAGCAGTACTTC. Its translation: CASSFTGGNYEQYF.

The rearrangement links TRBV28 to TRBJ1-5, with D perhaps TRBD1 (5 bases). V lost 6 bases to trimming and J lost 4 bases, with 10 bases between them. Germline V gives CDR1 MDHEN, CDR2 SYDVKM. CDR3 length equals 13 residues. The CDR3 bases are TGTGCCAGCAGAAAAGGGGCAAATCAGCCCCAGCATTTT. This gives the protein CASRKGANQPQHF.

J is TRBJ1-1 and V is TRBV2, with a possible D match to TRBD1 (5 bases). The CDR3 covers 13 residues. Trimming removed 4 bases at V and 4 bases at J, with 10 bases between. CDR1 SNHLY and CDR2 FYNNEI come from the germline V gene. CDR3 DNA sequence: TGTGCCAGCAGTGTCAGCAGGGCCACTGAAGCTTTCTTT. This gives the protein CASSVSRATEAFF.

CDR3 residues: CAISEIKEPQYF. The DNA for the CDR3 is TGTGCCATCAGTGAGATTAAAGAGCCGCAGTATTTT. The V gene is TRBV10-3, the J gene TRBJ2-3; D not resolved. V was cut by 2 bases and J by 10 bases, with 10 bases left in between. This CDR3 is 12 amino acids long. Per germline, CDR1 ENHRY and CDR2 SYGVKD.

This clone was recorded only once. The chain uses TRBV2 and TRBJ2-3, with D possibly being TRBD1 (6 bases). The CDR3 runs to 15 residues. Per germline, CDR1 SNHLY and CDR2 FYNNEI. Between the trimmed V and J ends, which lost 7 bases and 2 bases, there was a span of 16 bases. The CDR3 DNA follows: TGTGCCAGCACCGAGGGGGACACCTTCACAGATACGCAGTATTTT. It encodes CASTEGDTFTDTQYF.

V is TRBV7-2 and J is TRBJ2-7, with D possibly matching TRBD1 (5 bases). The CDR3 runs 15 residues. The germline V and J ends were trimmed by 1 base and 2 bases, with 12 bases remaining between them. CDR1 SGHTA and CDR2 FQGNSA come from the germline V gene. CDR3 sequence (DNA): TGTGCCAGCAGCTTAGTAAGTCAGGGCGCCTACGAGCAGTACTTC. Translating it yields CASSLVSQGAYEQYF.